Listed here is a single T cell receptor beta chain. This specimen comes from a study of blood T cell repertoires in COVID-19. Germline V gene lookup returns CDR1 MDHEN and CDR2 SYDVKM. The CDR3 length is 13 residues. V shed 10 bases and J 8 bases; nucleotides not matched to a gene: 13. Profiled with immunoSEQ multiplex PCR; TCRdb holds only in-frame clones, not every one. The sample has 75,000 to 90,000 clones, about 82% seen once; the top ten hold 18%. The clonotype comes from a man aged 80 or over with active or convalescent COVID-19. The chain couples TRBV28 to TRBJ1-2; 7 bases map to TRBD1. Input material: peripheral blood. DNA for the CDR3: TGTGCCACCGAGACGACAGGGTTAATCGGCTACACCTTC. This codes for CATETTGLIGYTF.